This TCR beta chain originates from a study of CD8+ T cells in alopecia areata. Whole-study context: The study gave treated patients oral tofacitinib at 5 to 10 mg twice daily.

Study-wide results and caveats: Among the top 100, expanded CD8+ clones, as well as scalp clonality, were significantly decreased by tofacitinib. There were also resident alphabeta T cells of normal skin sequenced in scalp samples. The link between baseline CD8+ expansion and response remains uncertain with one nonresponder.

Treatment of the sample: oral pan-JAK inhibitor, 5-10 mg twice daily. The V gene's germline CDR1 is SEHNR and CDR2 FQNEAQ (reference sequence). This CDR3 is built from 13 residues. Between the trimmed V and J ends, which lost 7 bases and 3 bases, there was a span of 13 bases. This clone was found a few times. Its target is not known. Isolated RNA was reverse transcribed into cDNA used as the sequencing template. This table comes from immunoSEQ multiplex PCR, and its TCRdb copy is limited to in-frame clones, with some not included. In the table there are approximately 200,000 clones, about three fifths of which are singletons.

The starting material was CD4+ T cells sorted from blood, obtained at week 24, from a patient treated with tofacitinib. The clonotype comes from a human donor with alopecia areata. The V and J genes are TRBV7-9 and TRBJ2-7, with D unclear. In DNA form, the CDR3 reads TGTGCCAGCACCCCCTCTGTTGGCTACGAGCAGTACTTC. Residues: CASTPSVGYEQYF.